This TCR beta chain originates from a study of metastatic and nonmetastatic thyroid tumors. Thyroid surgery took place with no prior treatment in any patient. MiXCR reprocessed the PCR reads for TCRdb. The data show fewer than 12,000 clones, approximately 12% seen once. Trimming cost V 4 bases and J 8 bases; bases outside gene matches: 9. This CDR3 is built from 16 residues. Germline lookup yields CDR1 MGHRA and CDR2 YSYEKL. This clone was recorded at least ten times. Sequencing was carried out using blood. J is TRBJ2-4 and V is TRBV4-1; 12 bases are a match to TRBD1. The receptor's source is a female donor with papillary thyroid cancer or a benign thyroid nodule (not recorded which). Some clones in this sample may be carry-over from other donors' samples. Here the CDR3 DNA reads TGCGCCAGCAGCCGGGACCCGGGACAGGGGGCCGACATTCAGTACTTC. Encoded protein: CASSRDPGQGADIQYF.